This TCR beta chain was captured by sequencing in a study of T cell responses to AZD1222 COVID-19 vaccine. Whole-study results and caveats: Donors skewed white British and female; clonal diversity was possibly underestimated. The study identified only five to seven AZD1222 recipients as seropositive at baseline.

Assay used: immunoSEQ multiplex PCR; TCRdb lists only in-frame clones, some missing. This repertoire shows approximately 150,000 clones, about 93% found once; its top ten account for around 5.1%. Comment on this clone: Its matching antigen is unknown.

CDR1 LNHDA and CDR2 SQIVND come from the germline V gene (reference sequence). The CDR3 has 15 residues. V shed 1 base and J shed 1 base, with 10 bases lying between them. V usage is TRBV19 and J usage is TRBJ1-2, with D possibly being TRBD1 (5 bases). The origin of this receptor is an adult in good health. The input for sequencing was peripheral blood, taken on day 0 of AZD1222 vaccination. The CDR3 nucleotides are TGTGCCAGTAGTATAGGAGAAGGGGTTAACTATGGCTACACCTTC. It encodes CASSIGEGVNYGYTF. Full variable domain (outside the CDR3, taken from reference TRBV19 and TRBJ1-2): DGGITQSPKYLFRKEGQNVTLSCEQNLNHDAMYWYRQDPGQGLRLIYYSQIVNDFQKGDIAEGYSVSREKKESFPLTVTSAQKNPTAFYLCASSIGEGVNYGYTFGSGTRLTVV.